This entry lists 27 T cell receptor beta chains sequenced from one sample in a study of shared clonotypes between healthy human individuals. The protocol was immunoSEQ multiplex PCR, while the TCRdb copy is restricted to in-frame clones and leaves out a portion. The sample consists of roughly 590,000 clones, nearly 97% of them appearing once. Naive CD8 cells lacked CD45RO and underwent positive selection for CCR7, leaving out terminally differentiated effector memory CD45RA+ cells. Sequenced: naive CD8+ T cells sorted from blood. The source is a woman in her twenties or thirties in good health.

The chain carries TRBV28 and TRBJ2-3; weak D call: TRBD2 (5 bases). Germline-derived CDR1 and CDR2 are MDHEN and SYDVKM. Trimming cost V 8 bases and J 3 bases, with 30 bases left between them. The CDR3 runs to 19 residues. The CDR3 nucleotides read TGTGCCAGCCTCCCTCCGCGCGGGCCGAGAGGTTTAACGACAGATACGCAGTATTTT. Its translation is CASLPPRGPRGLTTDTQYF. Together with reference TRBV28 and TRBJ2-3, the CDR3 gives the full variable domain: DVKVTQSSRYLVKRTGEKVFLECVQDMDHENMFWYRQDPGLGLRLIYFSYDVKMKEKGDIPEGYSVSREKKERFSLILESASTNQTSMYLCASLPPRGPRGLTTDTQYFGPGTRLTVL.

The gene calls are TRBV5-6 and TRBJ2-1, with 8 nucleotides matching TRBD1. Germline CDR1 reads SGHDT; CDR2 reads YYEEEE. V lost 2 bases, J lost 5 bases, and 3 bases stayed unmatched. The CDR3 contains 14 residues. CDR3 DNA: TGTGCCAGCAGCTTTGGGACAGGTAACAATGAGCAGTTCTTC. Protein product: CASSFGTGNNEQFF.

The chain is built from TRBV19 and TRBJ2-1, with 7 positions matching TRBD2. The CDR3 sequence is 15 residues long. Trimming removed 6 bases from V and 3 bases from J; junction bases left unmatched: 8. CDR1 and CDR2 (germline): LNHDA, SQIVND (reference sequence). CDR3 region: CASRPSGEGYNEQFF. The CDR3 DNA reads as TGTGCCAGTAGGCCAAGCGGGGAGGGCTACAATGAGCAGTTCTTC.

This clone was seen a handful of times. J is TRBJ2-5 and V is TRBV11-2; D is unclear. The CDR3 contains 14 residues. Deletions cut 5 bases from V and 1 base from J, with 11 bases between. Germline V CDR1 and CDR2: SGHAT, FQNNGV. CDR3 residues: CASSAQNLQETQYF. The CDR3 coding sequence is TGTGCCAGCAGCGCCCAGAACCTCCAAGAGACCCAGTACTTC. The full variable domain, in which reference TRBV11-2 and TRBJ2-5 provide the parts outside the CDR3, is EAGVAQSPRYKIIEKRQSVAFWCNPISGHATLYWYQQILGQGPKLLIQFQNNGVVDDSQLPKDRFSAERLKGVDSTLKIQPAKLEDSAVYLCASSAQNLQETQYFGPGTRLLVL.

The CDR3 DNA sequence: TGTGCCAGCAGTGTGGACCGAGGGCCGTGGGAGACCCAGTACTTC. Translated: CASSVDRGPWETQYF. V is TRBV2 and J is TRBJ2-5, with D perhaps matching TRBD2 (5 bases). The germline CDR1 and CDR2 sequences are SNHLY and FYNNEI. Trimming pared 4 bases from V and 5 bases from J, leaving 17 bases between. This CDR3 contains 15 residues.

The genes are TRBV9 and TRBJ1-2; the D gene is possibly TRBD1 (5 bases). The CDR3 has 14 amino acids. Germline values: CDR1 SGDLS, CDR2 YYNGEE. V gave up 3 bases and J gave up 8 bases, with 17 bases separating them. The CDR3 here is CASSDIPAGLGYTF. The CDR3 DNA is TGTGCCAGCAGCGATATCCCGGCGGGGCTCGGCTACACCTTC.

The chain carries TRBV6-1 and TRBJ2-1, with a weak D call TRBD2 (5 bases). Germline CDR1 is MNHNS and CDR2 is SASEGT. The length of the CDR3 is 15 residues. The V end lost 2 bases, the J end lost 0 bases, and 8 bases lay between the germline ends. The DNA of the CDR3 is TGTGCCAGCAGTGAACTGAGGGACTCCTACAATGAGCAGTTCTTC. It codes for CASSELRDSYNEQFF.

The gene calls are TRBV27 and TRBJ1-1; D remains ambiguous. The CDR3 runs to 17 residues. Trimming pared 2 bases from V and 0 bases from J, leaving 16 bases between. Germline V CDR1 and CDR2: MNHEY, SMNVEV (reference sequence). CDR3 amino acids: CASSLQGVGSVNTEAFF. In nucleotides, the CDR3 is TGTGCCAGCAGTTTACAAGGAGTCGGCTCTGTGAACACTGAAGCTTTCTTT.

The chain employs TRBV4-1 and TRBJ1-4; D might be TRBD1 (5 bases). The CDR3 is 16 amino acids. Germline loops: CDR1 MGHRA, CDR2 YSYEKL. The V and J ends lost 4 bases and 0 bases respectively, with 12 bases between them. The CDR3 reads CASSLTPGTTNEKLFF. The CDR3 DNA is TGCGCCAGCAGCCTAACGCCAGGGACAACTAATGAAAAACTGTTTTTT.

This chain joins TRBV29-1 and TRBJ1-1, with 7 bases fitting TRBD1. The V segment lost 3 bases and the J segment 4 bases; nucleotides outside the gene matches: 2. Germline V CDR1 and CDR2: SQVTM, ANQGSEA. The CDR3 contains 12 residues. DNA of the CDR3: TGCAGCGTTGAGGCAGGGGGCACTGAAGCTTTCTTT. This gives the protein CSVEAGGTEAFF.

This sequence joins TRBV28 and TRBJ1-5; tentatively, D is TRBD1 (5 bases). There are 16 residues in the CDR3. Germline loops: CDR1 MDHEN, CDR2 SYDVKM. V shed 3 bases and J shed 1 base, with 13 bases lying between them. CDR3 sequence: CASSFGGNLSNQPQHF. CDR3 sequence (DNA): TGTGCCAGCAGTTTCGGGGGGAATCTAAGCAATCAGCCCCAGCATTTT. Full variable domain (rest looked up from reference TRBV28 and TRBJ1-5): DVKVTQSSRYLVKRTGEKVFLECVQDMDHENMFWYRQDPGLGLRLIYFSYDVKMKEKGDIPEGYSVSREKKERFSLILESASTNQTSMYLCASSFGGNLSNQPQHFGDGTRLSIL.

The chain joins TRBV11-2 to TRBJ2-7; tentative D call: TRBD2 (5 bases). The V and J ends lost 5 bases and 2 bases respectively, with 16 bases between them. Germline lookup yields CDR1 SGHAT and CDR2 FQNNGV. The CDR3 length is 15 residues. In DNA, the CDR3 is TGTGCCAGCAGCCCAGGACTGCTTCTTACCTACGAGCAGTACTTC. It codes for CASSPGLLLTYEQYF.

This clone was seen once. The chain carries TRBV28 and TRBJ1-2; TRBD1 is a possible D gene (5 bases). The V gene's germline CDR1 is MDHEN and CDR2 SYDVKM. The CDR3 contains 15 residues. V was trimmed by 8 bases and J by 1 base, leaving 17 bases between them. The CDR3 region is CASDGQTESNYGYTF. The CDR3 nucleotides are TGTGCCAGCGACGGTCAGACAGAAAGTAACTATGGCTACACCTTC.

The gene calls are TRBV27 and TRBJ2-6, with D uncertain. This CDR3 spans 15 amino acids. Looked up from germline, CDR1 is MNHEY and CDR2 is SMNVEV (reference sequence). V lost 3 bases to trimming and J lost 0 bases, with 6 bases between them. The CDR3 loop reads CASSFGLSGANVLTF. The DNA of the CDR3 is TGTGCCAGCAGTTTTGGCCTCTCTGGGGCCAACGTCCTGACTTTC.

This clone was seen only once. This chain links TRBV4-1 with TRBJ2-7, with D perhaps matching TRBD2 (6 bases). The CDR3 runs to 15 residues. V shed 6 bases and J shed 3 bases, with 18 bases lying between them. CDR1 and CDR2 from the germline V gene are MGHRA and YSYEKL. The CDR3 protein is CASSHHSSSDYEQYF. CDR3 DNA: TGCGCCAGCAGTCACCACTCCTCTAGCGACTACGAGCAGTACTTC.

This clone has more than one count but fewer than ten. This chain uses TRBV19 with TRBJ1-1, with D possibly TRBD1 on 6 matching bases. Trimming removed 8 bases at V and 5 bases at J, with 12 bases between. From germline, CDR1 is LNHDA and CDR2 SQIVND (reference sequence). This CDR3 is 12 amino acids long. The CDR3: CASSEGETEAFF. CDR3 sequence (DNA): TGTGCCAGTTCCGAGGGGGAGACTGAAGCTTTCTTT.

For the CDR3, the DNA is TGTGCCAGCAGTTTGTCACATTTGGGGACTGTGGATGAGACCCAGTACTTC. Amino acids: CASSLSHLGTVDETQYF. The rearrangement uses TRBV28 and TRBJ2-5, with D tentatively TRBD2 (6 bases). This CDR3 region has 17 residues. V was pared by 3 bases and J by 5 bases, with 22 bases between. Germline V lookup: CDR1 MDHEN, CDR2 SYDVKM.

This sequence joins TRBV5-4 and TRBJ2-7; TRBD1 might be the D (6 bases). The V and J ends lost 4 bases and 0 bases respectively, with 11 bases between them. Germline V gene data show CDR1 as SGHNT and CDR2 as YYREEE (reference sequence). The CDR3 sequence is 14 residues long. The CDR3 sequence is CASSRWTASYEQYF. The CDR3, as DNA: TGTGCCAGCAGCCGATGGACAGCCTCCTACGAGCAGTACTTC. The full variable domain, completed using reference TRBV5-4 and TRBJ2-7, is ETGVTQSPTHLIKTRGQQVTLRCSSQSGHNTVSWYQQALGQGPQFIFQYYREEENGRGNFPPRFSGLQFPNYSSELNVNALELDDSALYLCASSRWTASYEQYFGPGTRLTVT.

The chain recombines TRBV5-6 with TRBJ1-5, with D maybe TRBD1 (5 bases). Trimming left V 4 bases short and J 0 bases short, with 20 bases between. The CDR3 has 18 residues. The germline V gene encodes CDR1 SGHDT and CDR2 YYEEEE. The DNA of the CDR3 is TGTGCCAGCAGCAGCCGTTGGGGCACATATTATAGCAATCAGCCCCAGCATTTT. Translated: CASSSRWGTYYSNQPQHF.

CDR3 residues: CASNPGTGYEQYF. CDR3 nucleotide sequence: TGTGCCAGCAACCCCGGGACAGGCTACGAGCAGTACTTC. The chain couples TRBV27 to TRBJ2-5; 8 bases line up with TRBD1. The DNA end lines up better with TRBJ2-7; the J call may be wrong. Germline V gene sequence: CDR1 MNHEY, CDR2 SMNVEV (reference sequence). The CDR3 runs to 13 residues.

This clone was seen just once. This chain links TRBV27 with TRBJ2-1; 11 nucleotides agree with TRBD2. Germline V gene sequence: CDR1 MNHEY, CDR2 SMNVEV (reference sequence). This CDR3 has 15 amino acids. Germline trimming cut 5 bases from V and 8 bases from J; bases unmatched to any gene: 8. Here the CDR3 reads CASSPLAGGIYEQFF. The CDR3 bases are TGTGCCAGCAGTCCTCTAGCGGGAGGAATTTATGAGCAGTTCTTC.

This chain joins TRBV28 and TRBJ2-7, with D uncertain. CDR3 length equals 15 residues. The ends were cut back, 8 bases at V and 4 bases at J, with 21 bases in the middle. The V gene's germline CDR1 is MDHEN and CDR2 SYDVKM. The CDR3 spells CASLLGGALHYEQYF. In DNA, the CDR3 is TGTGCCAGCCTTCTGGGCGGTGCCCTCCATTACGAGCAGTACTTC. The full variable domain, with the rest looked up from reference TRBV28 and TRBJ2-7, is DVKVTQSSRYLVKRTGEKVFLECVQDMDHENMFWYRQDPGLGLRLIYFSYDVKMKEKGDIPEGYSVSREKKERFSLILESASTNQTSMYLCASLLGGALHYEQYFGPGTRLTVT.

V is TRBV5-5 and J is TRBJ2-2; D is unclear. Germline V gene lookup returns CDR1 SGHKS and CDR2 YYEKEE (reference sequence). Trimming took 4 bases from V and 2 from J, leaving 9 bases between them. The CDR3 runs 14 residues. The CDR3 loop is CASSPLRNTGELFF. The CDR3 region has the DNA TGTGCCAGCAGCCCACTTCGAAACACCGGGGAGCTGTTTTTT.

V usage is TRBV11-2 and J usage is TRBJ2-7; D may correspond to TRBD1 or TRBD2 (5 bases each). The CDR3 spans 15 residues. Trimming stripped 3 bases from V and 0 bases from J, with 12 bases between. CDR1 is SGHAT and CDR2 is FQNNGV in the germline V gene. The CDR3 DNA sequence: TGTGCCAGCAGCTTCGGGGCTAGCATCTCCTACGAGCAGTACTTC. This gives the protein CASSFGASISYEQYF. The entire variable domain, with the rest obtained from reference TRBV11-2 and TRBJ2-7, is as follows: EAGVAQSPRYKIIEKRQSVAFWCNPISGHATLYWYQQILGQGPKLLIQFQNNGVVDDSQLPKDRFSAERLKGVDSTLKIQPAKLEDSAVYLCASSFGASISYEQYFGPGTRLTVT.

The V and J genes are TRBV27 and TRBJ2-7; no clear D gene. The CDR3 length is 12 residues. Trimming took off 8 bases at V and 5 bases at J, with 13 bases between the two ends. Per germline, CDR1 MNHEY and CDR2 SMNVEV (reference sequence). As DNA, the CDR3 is TGTGCCAGCCCCCCGGCTAGTCACGAGCAGTACTTC. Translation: CASPPASHEQYF.

CDR3 region: CASRPLRGTEAFF. CDR3 DNA sequence: TGTGCCAGCAGGCCCCTTAGGGGCACTGAAGCTTTCTTT. The rearrangement links TRBV27 to TRBJ1-1; possible D gene TRBD1, 5 bases. The V end was cut by 6 bases, the J end by 4 bases, with 12 bases between. CDR1 and CDR2 (germline): MNHEY, SMNVEV (reference sequence). This CDR3 contains 13 residues.

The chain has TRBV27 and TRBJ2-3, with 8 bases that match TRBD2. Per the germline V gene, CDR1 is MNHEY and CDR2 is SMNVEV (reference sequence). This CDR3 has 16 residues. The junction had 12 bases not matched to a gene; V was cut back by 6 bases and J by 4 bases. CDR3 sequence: CASRGGTSTMADTQYF. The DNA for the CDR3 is TGTGCCAGCAGGGGGGGGACTAGTACTATGGCAGATACGCAGTATTTT.